These 30 T cell receptor beta chains were sequenced from one sample in a study of blood T cell repertoires in COVID-19. Generated by immunoSEQ multiplex PCR, the TCRdb table keeps only in-frame clones and is missing some. The sample records 150,000 to 200,000 clones, around 83% being singletons. Sequenced input: peripheral blood. Source of these receptors: a woman in her twenties or thirties with active or convalescent COVID-19.

The gene calls are TRBV7-8 and TRBJ1-2, with 7 bases lining up with TRBD1. CDR1 is SGHVS, CDR2 FQNEAQ, per germline. V lost 5 bases and J lost 4; bases outside the gene matches: 10. This CDR3 is 15 amino acids long. The CDR3 reads CASSIRQGGGYGYTF. The CDR3 coding sequence is TGTGCCAGCAGCATACGACAGGGCGGCGGCTATGGCTACACCTTC.

This rearrangement joins TRBV28 to TRBJ2-7, with 9 bases that match TRBD2. V dropped 3 bases and J dropped 5; count of bases not matched to a gene: 8. This CDR3 spans 15 amino acids. CDR1 is MDHEN and CDR2 is SYDVKM in the germline V gene. CDR3 residues: CASSFRSGSGDEQYF. CDR3 in DNA: TGTGCCAGCAGTTTCCGTAGCGGGAGTGGGGACGAGCAGTACTTC. Full variable domain (remainder filled in from reference TRBV28 and TRBJ2-7): DVKVTQSSRYLVKRTGEKVFLECVQDMDHENMFWYRQDPGLGLRLIYFSYDVKMKEKGDIPEGYSVSREKKERFSLILESASTNQTSMYLCASSFRSGSGDEQYFGPGTRLTVT.

The CDR3 bases are TGTGCCAGCAGCTTGGACAGGCTGAAAGGGGGATTCTTT. Protein product: CASSLDRLKGGFF. The chain has TRBV7-9 and TRBJ1-1, with 7 bases that match TRBD1. The CDR3 covers 13 residues. J lost 14 bases, V lost 3 bases, and 12 bases had no gene match. CDR1 is SEHNR, CDR2 FQNEAQ, per germline (reference sequence).

The rearrangement links TRBV30 to TRBJ1-2; D possibly corresponds to TRBD1 (5 bases). Germline CDR1 and CDR2: GTSNPN and SVGIG (reference sequence). This CDR3 contains 14 residues. Trimming removed 4 bases at V and 6 bases at J, with 18 bases between. The CDR3 sequence is CAWIKLTGLDGYTF. In nucleotides, the CDR3 is TGTGCCTGGATTAAATTAACGGGACTTGATGGCTACACCTTC.

The chain's CDR3 is CASSLHRGNTEAFF. CDR3 bases: TGTGCCAGCAGCTTACACAGGGGAAACACTGAAGCTTTCTTT. The gene calls are TRBV7-2 and TRBJ1-1; 7 nucleotides match TRBD1. CDR3 length: 14 residues. Germline CDR1 is SGHTA and CDR2 is FQGNSA. The trim removed 2 bases at V and 2 bases at J, leaving 2 bases unmatched.

The chain uses TRBV6-5 and TRBJ1-2, with a tentative D call TRBD1 (6 bases). CDR3 length: 13 amino acids. Germline V lookup: CDR1 MNHEY, CDR2 SVGAGI. Trimming took 4 bases from V and 8 from J, leaving 14 bases between them. CDR3 in amino acids: CASSFDRFGGYTF. Written as DNA, the CDR3 is TGTGCCAGCAGTTTCGACAGGTTTGGGGGCTACACCTTC.

The V gene is TRBV11-2, the J gene TRBJ2-5; the D gene is possibly TRBD1 (5 bases). The germline V and J ends were trimmed by 4 bases and 1 base, with 19 bases remaining between them. Per the germline V gene, CDR1 is SGHAT and CDR2 is FQNNGV. The CDR3 is made up of 17 amino acids. In nucleotides, the CDR3 is TGTGCCAGCAGCTACCTCTTTGGGGCGAGAGGCCAAGAGACCCAGTACTTC. It translates to CASSYLFGARGQETQYF.

This clone was observed a few times. The CDR3 nucleotides are TGTGCCAGCAGCTTGGGCACCTCGAACACCGGGGAGCTGTTTTTT. Protein product: CASSLGTSNTGELFF. J is TRBJ2-2 and V is TRBV7-9; D uncertain. Between the trimmed V and J ends, which lost 3 bases and 0 bases, there was a span of 8 bases. CDR1 is SEHNR and CDR2 is FQNEAQ in the germline V gene (reference sequence). The CDR3 spans 15 residues.

The chain recombines TRBV5-1 with TRBJ1-2; D unresolved. Germline assignment: CDR1 SGHRS and CDR2 YFSETQ. Trimming shortened V by 3 bases and J by 8 bases, and 11 bases separated the two germline ends. This CDR3 comprises 12 residues. CDR3 coding DNA: TGCGCCAGCAGCTGGGTGCGAGGGGGCTACACCTTC. Its translation: CASSWVRGGYTF.

The gene calls are TRBV19 and TRBJ1-2, with 10 bases that match TRBD1. Germline CDR1 and CDR2: LNHDA and SQIVND (reference sequence). The CDR3 totals 14 residues. V was pared by 6 bases and J by 3 bases, with 4 bases of the junction left unmatched. CDR3 DNA sequence: TGTGCCAGTAGCAGACAGGGGGCCTACTATGGCTACACCTTC. It yields the protein CASSRQGAYYGYTF.

The chain links TRBV5-4 to TRBJ2-7; 10 nucleotides match TRBD2. With V trimmed by 4 bases and J by 7 bases, 14 bases remained unmatched. The CDR3 length is 16 residues. CDR1 is SGHNT, CDR2 YYREEE, per germline (reference sequence). The CDR3 nucleotides read TGTGCCAGCAGCGCAGGGACTAGCGCTCCCCAGGTAGAGCAGTACTTC. This sequence encodes CASSAGTSAPQVEQYF.

This clone was picked up a small number of times. The chain carries TRBV6-1 and TRBJ1-1; D is perhaps TRBD1 (6 bases). The CDR3 loop spans 16 amino acids. Trimming removed 4 bases from V and 5 bases from J, with 20 bases in between. CDR1 and CDR2 (germline): MNHNS, SASEGT. CDR3 in amino acids: CASSVLYGRGGTEAFF. The DNA for the CDR3 is TGTGCCAGCAGTGTACTTTATGGCAGGGGCGGAACTGAAGCTTTCTTT.

This clone was seen only once. The J gene is TRBJ2-3, the V gene TRBV10-1, with no clear D. Germline loops: CDR1 WNHNN, CDR2 SYGVQD (reference sequence). V dropped 0 bases and J dropped 1 base, with 8 bases sitting between them. The CDR3 is 15 residues long. The CDR3 sequence is CASSESIAGTDTQYF. In nucleotides, the CDR3 is TGCGCCAGCAGTGAGTCTATAGCCGGCACAGATACGCAGTATTTT.

V is TRBV2 and J is TRBJ1-5, with 10 bases aligning to TRBD1. V was pared by 6 bases and J by 0 bases, with 8 bases of the junction left unmatched. Per the germline V gene, CDR1 is SNHLY and CDR2 is FYNNEI. The CDR3 extends over 17 amino acids. CDR3 DNA: TGTGCCAGCAGCGCGGACAGGGGGGCTTATAGCAATCAGCCCCAGCATTTT. This encodes CASSADRGAYSNQPQHF.

This rearrangement joins TRBV19 to TRBJ2-7, with D possibly being TRBD1 (6 bases). In germline, CDR1 is LNHDA, CDR2 SQIVND (reference sequence). V was cut by 10 bases and J by 1 base, with 17 bases left in between. This CDR3 has 14 residues. CDR3 residues: CATRIGRGSYEQYF. CDR3 nucleotide sequence: TGTGCCACTCGGATAGGCAGGGGATCCTACGAGCAGTACTTC.

This clone was seen more than once but under ten times. The chain uses TRBV5-1 and TRBJ1-3, with 10 bases identical to TRBD1. In germline, CDR1 is SGHRS, CDR2 YFSETQ. There are 15 residues in the CDR3. The ends lost 4 bases at V and 4 bases at J; junction bases unmatched: 5. Here the CDR3 reads CASSNDRGLGNTIYF. The CDR3 DNA follows: TGCGCCAGCAGCAACGACAGGGGGCTCGGAAACACCATATATTTT.

The gene calls are TRBV21-1 and TRBJ1-2; the D call in the table, TRBD1, was not verified against the DNA. TRBV21-1 is assigned pseudogene status. This CDR3 has 17 residues. CDR3 sequence (DNA): TGTGCCAGCAGCAAAGGTCGATGCAAGGGGAATCAAAGTGGCTACACCTTC. Encoded protein: CASSKGRCKGNQSGYTF.

This clone was detected only once. The V gene is TRBV5-4, the J gene TRBJ1-2; a possible D gene is TRBD1 (6 bases). This CDR3 spans 14 amino acids. Germline V lookup: CDR1 SGHNT, CDR2 YYREEE (reference sequence). Trimming took 10 bases from V and 2 from J, leaving 18 bases between them. Here the CDR3 DNA reads TGTGCCTCTCGCCCACAGGGTAAAAACTATGGCTACACCTTC. Its protein is CASRPQGKNYGYTF. Complete variable domain (other parts from reference TRBV5-4 and TRBJ1-2): ETGVTQSPTHLIKTRGQQVTLRCSSQSGHNTVSWYQQALGQGPQFIFQYYREEENGRGNFPPRFSGLQFPNYSSELNVNALELDDSALYLCASRPQGKNYGYTFGSGTRLTVV.

The rearrangement uses TRBV5-4 and TRBJ2-3; 12 bases are a match to TRBD2. J gave up 2 bases and V 2 bases, and 3 bases lay outside the gene matches. Germline-derived CDR1 and CDR2 are SGHNT and YYREEE (reference sequence). This CDR3 comprises 16 residues. The chain's CDR3 is CASSFGLAGNTDTQYF. CDR3 in DNA: TGTGCCAGCAGCTTTGGACTAGCGGGGAACACAGATACGCAGTATTTT.

The V gene is TRBV19, the J gene TRBJ2-7, with 9 bases lining up with TRBD2. V lost 4 bases and J lost 0; bases outside the gene matches: 10. The CDR3 loop spans 17 amino acids. In germline, CDR1 is LNHDA, CDR2 SQIVND (reference sequence). The CDR3, as DNA: TGTGCCAGTAGTACCCTGCCGGGTAGCGGGAGCTCCTACGAGCAGTACTTC. Protein sequence: CASSTLPGSGSSYEQYF.

The chain combines TRBV7-9 with TRBJ2-7; a weak D match, TRBD2 (6 bases). V was pared by 2 bases and J by 0 bases, with 14 bases between. This CDR3 is 16 amino acids long. CDR1 SEHNR and CDR2 FQNEAQ come from the germline V gene (reference sequence). The DNA for the CDR3 is TGTGCCAGCAGCTTATCCCCGGACGGGAGCTCCTACGAGCAGTACTTC. It translates to CASSLSPDGSSYEQYF.

The V call is TRBV7-2, the J call TRBJ2-2; the D is unclear. CDR3 length equals 17 residues. V was cut by 1 base and J by 0 bases, with 12 bases left in between. Germline-derived CDR1 and CDR2 are SGHTA and FQGNSA. CDR3 nucleotide sequence: TGTGCCAGCAGCTTAGTAATCTCGTTCGCGAACACCGGGGAGCTGTTTTTT. Amino acids: CASSLVISFANTGELFF.

The rearrangement joins TRBV2 to TRBJ2-5, with TRBD1 as a possible D gene (5 bases). The germline V gene encodes CDR1 SNHLY and CDR2 FYNNEI. The CDR3 totals 15 residues. Trimming removed 5 bases at V and 4 bases at J, with 17 bases between. DNA of the CDR3: TGTGCCAGCAGTCAAACCGGGCAGGGCCCAGAGACCCAGTACTTC. It encodes CASSQTGQGPETQYF.

In nucleotides, the CDR3 is TGTGCCACCAGTGATACAGAGAGCTCCTACAATGAGCAGTTCTTC. It encodes CATSDTESSYNEQFF. V usage is TRBV24-1 and J usage is TRBJ2-1; no firm D call. The germline V and J ends were trimmed by 3 bases and 0 bases, with 8 bases remaining between them. CDR3 length: 15 amino acids. Germline CDR1 and CDR2: KGHDR and SFDVKD.

This clone has only one observation. CDR3 DNA sequence: TGCAGTGCTAGTGCTCCGGGTAGCACTCGGGAGACCCAGTACTTC. As protein: CSASAPGSTRETQYF. The chain is built from TRBV20-1 and TRBJ2-5; D remains ambiguous. Germline V gene lookup returns CDR1 DFQATT and CDR2 SNEGSKA (reference sequence). V gave up 3 bases and J gave up 5 bases, with 19 bases separating them. The CDR3 is 15 amino acids.

The rearrangement links TRBV5-1 to TRBJ2-7; TRBD2 matches at 7 bases. V lost 0 bases and J lost 1; bases outside the gene matches: 10. Germline V gene lookup returns CDR1 SGHRS and CDR2 YFSETQ. The CDR3 sequence is 17 residues long. Written as DNA, the CDR3 is TGCGCCAGCAGCTTGGCCAGGGCTAGCGGAGGGTCCTACGAGCAGTACTTC. This sequence encodes CASSLARASGGSYEQYF.

V is TRBV6-5 and J is TRBJ1-2; no reliable D call. CDR1 MNHEY and CDR2 SVGAGI come from the germline V gene. Trimming shortened V by 7 bases and J by 3 bases, and 12 bases separated the two germline ends. CDR3 length: 13 residues. The CDR3 nucleotides are TGTGCCAGCAAACCCCAGGTCGACTATGGCTACACCTTC. Residues: CASKPQVDYGYTF.

The chain employs TRBV5-1 and TRBJ1-5, with 7 bases that match TRBD1. The CDR3 is made up of 15 amino acids. Germline assignment: CDR1 SGHRS and CDR2 YFSETQ. J gave up 3 bases and V 1 base, and 4 bases lay outside the gene matches. CDR3 bases: TGCGCCAGCAGCTTGACAGGGGCTTCCAATCAGCCCCAGCATTTT. Protein sequence: CASSLTGASNQPQHF. Complete variable domain (other parts from reference TRBV5-1 and TRBJ1-5): KAGVTQTPRYLIKTRGQQVTLSCSPISGHRSVSWYQQTPGQGLQFLFEYFSETQRNKGNFPGRFSGRQFSNSRSEMNVSTLELGDSALYLCASSLTGASNQPQHFGDGTRLSIL.

J is TRBJ1-2 and V is TRBV19; 9 bases agree with TRBD1. CDR3 length: 16 residues. With V trimmed by 6 bases and J by 0 bases, 8 bases remained unmatched. Germline CDR1 is LNHDA and CDR2 is SQIVND (reference sequence). CDR3 coding DNA: TGTGCCAGTAGCCTTCGGGGACAGGGTGCTAACTATGGCTACACCTTC. As protein: CASSLRGQGANYGYTF.

The chain is built from TRBV6-5 and TRBJ1-4, with D perhaps matching TRBD1 (6 bases). Per germline, CDR1 MNHEY and CDR2 SVGAGI. V was clipped by 5 bases and J by 12 bases, with 22 bases between them. The CDR3 is 15 residues long. CDR3 amino acids: CASSPILTGDNELFF. The CDR3 bases are TGTGCCAGCAGTCCCATACTGACAGGCGACAACGAACTGTTTTTT.